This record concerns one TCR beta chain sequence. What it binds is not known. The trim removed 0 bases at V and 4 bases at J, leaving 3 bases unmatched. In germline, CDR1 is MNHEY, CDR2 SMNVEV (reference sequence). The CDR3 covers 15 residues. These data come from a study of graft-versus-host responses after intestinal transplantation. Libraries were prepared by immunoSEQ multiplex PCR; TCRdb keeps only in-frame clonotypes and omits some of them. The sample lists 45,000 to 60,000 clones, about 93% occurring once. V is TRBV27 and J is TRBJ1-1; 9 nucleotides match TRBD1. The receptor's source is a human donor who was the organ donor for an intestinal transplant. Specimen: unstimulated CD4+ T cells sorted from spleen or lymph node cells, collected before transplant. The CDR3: CASSLSGTGLTEAFF. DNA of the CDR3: TGTGCCAGCAGTTTATCGGGGACAGGGCTCACTGAAGCTTTCTTT.